The 2 T cell receptor beta chains below were found in one sample sequenced in a study of tissue-resident memory T cells in lung cancer. Sorting of CD8+ T cells was based on CD103 expression. TCR sequencing libraries incorporated unique molecular identifiers. Using its own MiXCR run on the reads, TCRdb lists one record per CDR3 protein. The sample contains about 270 distinct CDR3 sequences, over 15% of which appear only once. The sample comprised CD103- CD8+ T cells from lung tumor tissue. These receptors were obtained from a human donor with treatment-naive lung cancer (subtype not recorded).

Sample share makes this clonotype large. The rearrangement uses TRBV5-1 and TRBJ2-1; 7 bases agree with TRBD1. The CDR3 sequence is 16 residues long. V lost 3 bases to trimming and J lost 5 bases; unmatched junction nucleotides: 11. The germline CDR1 and CDR2 sequences are SGHRS and YFSETQ. This chain's CDR3 is CASSWAPGQPDNEQFF. CDR3 coding DNA: TGCGCCAGCAGCTGGGCCCCGGGACAGCCCGACAATGAGCAGTTCTTC.

The chain uses TRBV10-2 and TRBJ1-1; D is uncertain. The CDR3 is 13 residues long. Germline CDR1 and CDR2: WSHSY and SAAADI. Trimming shortened V by 3 bases and J by 5 bases, and 10 bases separated the two germline ends. The CDR3 here is CASSESRGTEAFF. The CDR3 DNA reads as TGCGCCAGCAGTGAAAGCCGTGGGACTGAAGCTTTCTTT.